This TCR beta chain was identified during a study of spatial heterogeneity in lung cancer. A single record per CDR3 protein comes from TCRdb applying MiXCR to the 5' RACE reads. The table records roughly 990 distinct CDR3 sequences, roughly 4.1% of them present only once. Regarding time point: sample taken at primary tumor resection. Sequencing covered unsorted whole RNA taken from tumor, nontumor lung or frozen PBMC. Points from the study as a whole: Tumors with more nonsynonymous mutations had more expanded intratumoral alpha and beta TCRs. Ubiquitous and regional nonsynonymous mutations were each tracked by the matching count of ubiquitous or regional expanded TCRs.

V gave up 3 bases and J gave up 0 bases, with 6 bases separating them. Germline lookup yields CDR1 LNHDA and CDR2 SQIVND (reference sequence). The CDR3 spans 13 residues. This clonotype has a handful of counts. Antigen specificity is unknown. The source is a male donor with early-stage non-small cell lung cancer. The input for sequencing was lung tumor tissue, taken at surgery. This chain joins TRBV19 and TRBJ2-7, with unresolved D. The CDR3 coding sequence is TGTGCCAGTAGTATCTCCTACTCCTACGAGCAGTACTTC. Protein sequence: CASSISYSYEQYF.